The clone carrying this T cell receptor (beta chain) was detected only a few times. The data derive from a study of shared clonotypes between healthy human individuals. Some clones are missing from TCRdb's copy, which holds only in-frame ones; the method was immunoSEQ multiplex PCR. The table includes 150,000 to 200,000 clones, 66% detected once. After removal of 2 bases from V and 9 bases from J, the junction contained 9 bases not matched to a gene. Germline V gene data show CDR1 as SGHDT and CDR2 as YYEEEE. The CDR3 has 16 residues. J is TRBJ2-1 and V is TRBV5-6; 12 bases agree with TRBD2. This sequence was found in a man younger than 40 in good health. Material: memory CD4+ T cells sorted from blood. The subset: CD45RA-negative fraction. In DNA form, the CDR3 reads TGTGCCAGCAGCTTTTTACTAGCGGGAGGACCTGGTGAGCAGTTCTTC. Amino acid sequence: CASSFLLAGGPGEQFF.